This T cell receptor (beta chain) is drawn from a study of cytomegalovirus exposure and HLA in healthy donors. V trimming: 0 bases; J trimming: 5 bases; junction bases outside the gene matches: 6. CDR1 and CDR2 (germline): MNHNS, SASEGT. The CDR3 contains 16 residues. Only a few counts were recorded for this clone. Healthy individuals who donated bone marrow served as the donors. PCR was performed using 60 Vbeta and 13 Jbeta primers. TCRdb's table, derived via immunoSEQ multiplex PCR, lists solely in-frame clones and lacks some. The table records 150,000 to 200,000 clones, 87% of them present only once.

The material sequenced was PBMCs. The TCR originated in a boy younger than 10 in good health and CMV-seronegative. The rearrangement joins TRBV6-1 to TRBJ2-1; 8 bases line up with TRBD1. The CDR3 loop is CASSEAGGQGNNEQFF. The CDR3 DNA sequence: TGTGCCAGCAGTGAAGCTGGTGGACAGGGTAACAATGAGCAGTTCTTC.